This T cell receptor beta chain was sequenced in a study of blood T cell repertoires in COVID-19. The CDR3 sequence is 15 residues long. The V gene's germline CDR1 is SQVTM and CDR2 ANQGSEA. With 1 base clipped from V and 1 base from J, the junction kept 4 bases outside the gene matches. Sequenced by immunoSEQ multiplex PCR; TCRdb stores in-frame clones only, minus some. The sample lists 90,000 to 140,000 clones, around 81% occurring once. The V gene is TRBV29-1, the J gene TRBJ2-1; TRBD2 matches 7 bases. Sequenced: peripheral blood. This TCR derives from a man of 80 years or more with acute or convalescent COVID-19. The CDR3 here is CSVEATRESYNEQFF. CDR3 sequence (DNA): TGCAGCGTTGAAGCTACGCGGGAGTCCTACAATGAGCAGTTCTTC.